The sequence of this T cell receptor (beta chain) was determined in a study of shared clonotypes between healthy human individuals. Concerning this clone: Antigen unknown. The sample contains more than one DNA sequence encoding this CDR3.

Some clones are missing from TCRdb's copy, which holds only in-frame ones; the method was immunoSEQ multiplex PCR. The sample lists about 2,500,000 clones, around nine tenths occurring once. Study conclusions and caveats: Few donors limited the genetic and exposure-history diversity represented. Approximately 5.3% was the fraction of naive CD4 clonotypes found shared across four donors. Generally, estimated richness proved larger in naive subsets than it did in memory subsets.

In germline, CDR1 is SGHRS, CDR2 YFSETQ. Deletions cut 0 bases from V and 2 bases from J, with 5 bases between. This CDR3 has 13 residues. The V gene is TRBV5-1, the J gene TRBJ2-5; D not certain. The TCR was taken from a man younger than 35 in good health. The material sequenced was naive CD4+ T cells sorted from blood. Documented subset: CD45RA+ positively selected. The CDR3 DNA follows: TGCGCCAGCAGCTTGGCTAGTCAAGAGACCCAGTACTTC. Translation gives CASSLASQETQYF.